This paragraph covers one TCR beta chain sequence. Antigen specificity is unknown. The data stem from a study of T cell responses to AZD1222 COVID-19 vaccine. Findings of the study overall: Clonal diversity may have been underestimated in mostly white British donors. Seropositivity was recorded at baseline in only a handful of AZD1222 recipients.

Data came from immunoSEQ multiplex PCR; TCRdb stores just in-frame clones and leaves some out. This table holds around 100,000 clones, around 85% found once. The germline V gene encodes CDR1 KGHSH and CDR2 LQKENI. The ends lost 4 bases at V and 1 base at J; junction bases unmatched: 4. The CDR3 loop spans 15 amino acids. Second-dose schedules of about 4 or about 12 weeks were combined. The material sequenced was peripheral blood, taken 28 days after the second AZD1222 dose. The sequence derives from an adult who received the AZD1222 COVID-19 vaccine. V gene TRBV18 combines with J gene TRBJ1-3, with 7 bases matching TRBD1. The chain's CDR3 is CASSQQQGSGNTIYF. CDR3 nucleotides: TGTGCCAGCTCACAACAACAGGGGTCTGGAAACACCATATATTTT.